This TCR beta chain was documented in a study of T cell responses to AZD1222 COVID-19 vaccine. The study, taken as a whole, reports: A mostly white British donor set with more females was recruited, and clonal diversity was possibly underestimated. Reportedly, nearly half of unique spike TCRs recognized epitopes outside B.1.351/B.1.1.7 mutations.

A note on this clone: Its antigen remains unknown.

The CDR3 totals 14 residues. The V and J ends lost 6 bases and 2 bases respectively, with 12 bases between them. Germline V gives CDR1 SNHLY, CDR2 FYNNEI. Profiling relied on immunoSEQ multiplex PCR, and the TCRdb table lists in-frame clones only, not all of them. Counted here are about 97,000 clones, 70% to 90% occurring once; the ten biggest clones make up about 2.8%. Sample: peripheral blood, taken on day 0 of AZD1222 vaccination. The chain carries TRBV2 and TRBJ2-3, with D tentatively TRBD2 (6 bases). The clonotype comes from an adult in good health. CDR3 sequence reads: CASRDSGSTDTQYF. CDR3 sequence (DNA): TGTGCCAGCAGGGATAGCGGTTCCACAGATACGCAGTATTTT.